A single sample gave rise to the 20 T cell receptor beta chains below, sequenced in a study of shared clonotypes between healthy human individuals. Repertoires were generated with immunoSEQ multiplex PCR, while TCRdb's copy carries only in-frame clones and drops some. The sample yields hundreds of thousands of clones, about 90% seen once. Positive CCR7 selection of CD45RO-negative cells yielded the naive CD8 cells, and terminally differentiated effector memory CD45RA+ cells were excluded. Material for sequencing was naive CD8+ T cells sorted from blood. These receptor sequences come from a man aged 30 to 39 in good health.

The chain links TRBV29-1 to TRBJ1-1, with D perhaps TRBD1 (5 bases). Germline V gives CDR1 SQVTM, CDR2 ANQGSEA. V gave up 4 bases and J gave up 4 bases, with 16 bases separating them. The CDR3 contains 14 residues. Written as DNA, the CDR3 is TGCAGCGTTGTCGGGGCGTCGGGGGGCACTGAAGCTTTCTTT. It translates to CSVVGASGGTEAFF.

The V call is TRBV28, the J call TRBJ1-1; no reliable D call. V lost 2 bases to trimming and J lost 2 bases, with 12 bases between them. Germline V gives CDR1 MDHEN, CDR2 SYDVKM. CDR3 length: 15 residues. CDR3 residues: CASSLVPHQNTEAFF. CDR3 nucleotides: TGTGCCAGCAGTTTAGTCCCACATCAAAACACTGAAGCTTTCTTT. Variable domain in full (rest from reference TRBV28 and TRBJ1-1): DVKVTQSSRYLVKRTGEKVFLECVQDMDHENMFWYRQDPGLGLRLIYFSYDVKMKEKGDIPEGYSVSREKKERFSLILESASTNQTSMYLCASSLVPHQNTEAFFGQGTRLTVV.

This chain joins TRBV7-6 and TRBJ1-3; D remains ambiguous. Per germline, CDR1 SGHVS and CDR2 FNYEAQ. This CDR3 contains 16 residues. V was shortened by 1 base and J by 4 bases, with 14 bases between the two germline ends. The DNA of the CDR3 is TGTGCCAGCAGCTTAGAGGCGGCGGCGAACGGAAACACCATATATTTT. It codes for CASSLEAAANGNTIYF.

The V call is TRBV27, the J call TRBJ2-7, with TRBD2 as a possible D gene (6 bases). This CDR3 spans 15 amino acids. Germline V gene data show CDR1 as MNHEY and CDR2 as SMNVEV (reference sequence). With 6 bases removed from V and 9 bases from J, the gap between germline ends came to 24 bases. Written as DNA, the CDR3 is TGTGCCAGCAGCCCACTAGCAGACAGCACGAGTGGGCAGTACTTC. This translates into CASSPLADSTSGQYF.

This clone has only a few counts. The limits of the CDR3 on the DNA are not certain, so only TCRdb's listed CDR3 is given. The gene calls are TRBV28 and TRBJ2-7; TRBD2, the table's D call, lacks a check against the DNA. Germline CDR1 and CDR2: MDHEN and SYDVKM. 17 amino acids form the CDR3, both terminal residues included. The CDR3 sequence is CASSSSGLAGAFAEQYF.

The chain uses TRBV4-1 and TRBJ2-7; 7 nucleotides line up with TRBD1. The trim removed 0 bases at V and 3 bases at J, leaving 8 bases unmatched. This CDR3 region has 16 residues. Germline CDR1 reads MGHRA; CDR2 reads YSYEKL. The DNA for the CDR3 is TGCGCCAGCAGCCAAGATGCGGCAGGGGGTTTCTACGAGCAGTACTTC. It is translated as CASSQDAAGGFYEQYF.

The CDR3 nucleotides read TGCGCCAGCAGCCAAGACGTAGGGACTCCGCCTCGCACAGATACGCAGTATTTT. Protein sequence: CASSQDVGTPPRTDTQYF. The chain couples TRBV4-1 to TRBJ2-3; D is possibly TRBD2 (6 bases). In germline, CDR1 is MGHRA, CDR2 YSYEKL. The V end lost 0 bases, the J end lost 1 base, and 17 bases lay between the germline ends. The CDR3 consists of 18 residues.

This clone was seen only once. The chain couples TRBV6-1 to TRBJ2-7; the D is unclear. CDR3 length equals 11 residues. Germline V gene data show CDR1 as MNHNS and CDR2 as SASEGT. The V and J ends lost 6 bases and 4 bases respectively, with 7 bases between them. CDR3 in DNA: TGTGCCAGCAGCAATGGGTACGAGCAGTACTTC. Translation: CASSNGYEQYF.

The rearrangement joins TRBV5-4 to TRBJ1-4; possibly TRBD1 for D (5 bases). V was pared by 2 bases and J by 3 bases, with 14 bases between. Germline V CDR1 and CDR2: SGHNT, YYREEE (reference sequence). CDR3 length: 16 amino acids. CDR3 in amino acids: CASSFGGGEANEKLFF. Written as DNA, the CDR3 is TGTGCCAGCAGCTTTGGGGGAGGTGAAGCTAATGAAAAACTGTTTTTT.

The rearrangement joins TRBV7-9 to TRBJ2-3, with D possibly matching TRBD2 (6 bases). This CDR3 region has 15 residues. V lost 4 bases, J lost 3 bases, and 14 bases lay in between. Germline assignment: CDR1 SEHNR and CDR2 FQNEAQ (reference sequence). CDR3 in amino acids: CASSSKEGPTDTQYF. The CDR3, as DNA: TGTGCCAGCAGCTCCAAGGAGGGGCCTACAGATACGCAGTATTTT.

The chain recombines TRBV11-2 with TRBJ2-7, with D possibly matching TRBD2 (5 bases). V was shortened by 0 bases and J by 0 bases, with 15 bases between the two germline ends. Germline V lookup: CDR1 SGHAT, CDR2 FQNNGV. The CDR3 consists of 17 residues. This CDR3 is CASSLDGQRRTSYEQYF. The CDR3, as DNA: TGTGCCAGCAGCTTAGACGGGCAGCGGAGGACCTCCTACGAGCAGTACTTC. Combining the CDR3 with reference TRBV11-2 and TRBJ2-7 gives the whole variable domain EAGVAQSPRYKIIEKRQSVAFWCNPISGHATLYWYQQILGQGPKLLIQFQNNGVVDDSQLPKDRFSAERLKGVDSTLKIQPAKLEDSAVYLCASSLDGQRRTSYEQYFGPGTRLTVT.

This clone was detected only once. The chain is built from TRBV27 and TRBJ2-3, with D perhaps TRBD1 (9 bases). The V end lost 8 bases, the J end lost 10 bases, and 19 bases lay between the germline ends. This CDR3 comprises 13 residues. Germline CDR1 is MNHEY and CDR2 is SMNVEV (reference sequence). The CDR3 nucleotides are TGTGCCAGCGGGACGGGAGGGACAGGGCCGCAGTATTTT. This encodes CASGTGGTGPQYF.

This chain links TRBV10-2 with TRBJ1-5; D is perhaps TRBD1 (6 bases). Germline V CDR1 and CDR2: WSHSY, SAAADI. The CDR3 covers 15 residues. The V end lost 6 bases, the J end lost 3 bases, and 15 bases lay between the germline ends. The CDR3: CASSAMTGYNQPQHF. The CDR3 region has the DNA TGCGCCAGCAGCGCTATGACAGGATACAATCAGCCCCAGCATTTT.

The genes are TRBV11-2 and TRBJ1-1; a weak D match, TRBD1 (6 bases). With 5 bases removed from V and 1 base from J, the gap between germline ends came to 17 bases. The CDR3 has 16 amino acids. Germline CDR1 SGHAT, CDR2 FQNNGV. The DNA for the CDR3 is TGTGCCAGCAGCCTTGGACAAGGGGGACCGAACACTGAAGCTTTCTTT. This encodes CASSLGQGGPNTEAFF.

J is TRBJ2-7 and V is TRBV5-1; 7 bases match TRBD1. Germline V gene lookup returns CDR1 SGHRS and CDR2 YFSETQ. This CDR3 is built from 14 residues. With 0 bases clipped from V and 3 bases from J, the junction kept 3 bases outside the gene matches. Written as DNA, the CDR3 is TGCGCCAGCAGCTTGGGCAGGGGGAGCTACGAGCAGTACTTC. Translated: CASSLGRGSYEQYF. The full variable domain, completed using reference TRBV5-1 and TRBJ2-7, is KAGVTQTPRYLIKTRGQQVTLSCSPISGHRSVSWYQQTPGQGLQFLFEYFSETQRNKGNFPGRFSGRQFSNSRSEMNVSTLELGDSALYLCASSLGRGSYEQYFGPGTRLTVT.

The chain recombines TRBV27 with TRBJ2-1, with 7 bases matching TRBD2. The CDR3 runs to 14 residues. Losses at the gene ends were 4 bases for V and 7 bases for J; bases not matched to a gene: 7. Germline CDR1 is MNHEY and CDR2 is SMNVEV (reference sequence). The CDR3 coding sequence is TGTGCCAGCAGTTCGGGACTACCGCAGAATGAGCAGTTCTTC. This translates into CASSSGLPQNEQFF.

This chain connects TRBV7-9 to TRBJ1-1; D is ambiguous. Trimming took 5 bases from V and 1 from J, leaving 14 bases between them. The CDR3 loop spans 15 amino acids. Germline V gives CDR1 SEHNR, CDR2 FQNEAQ (reference sequence). The CDR3 protein is CASSPFNGGNTEAFF. CDR3 sequence (DNA): TGTGCCAGCAGCCCTTTTAACGGTGGGAACACTGAAGCTTTCTTT.

The V and J genes are TRBV6-5 and TRBJ2-1, with unresolved D. The CDR3 runs to 12 residues. Germline loops: CDR1 MNHEY, CDR2 SVGAGI. V lost 6 bases, J lost 9 bases, and 12 bases lay in between. The DNA of the CDR3 is TGTGCCAGCAGATCCTCTAGGCGTGAGCAGTTCTTC. Translated, it gives CASRSSRREQFF.

This clone was observed a handful of times. The J gene is TRBJ1-6, the V gene TRBV28; the D gene is possibly TRBD1 (6 bases). The CDR3 runs to 14 residues. From germline, CDR1 is MDHEN and CDR2 SYDVKM. With 3 bases removed from V and 9 bases from J, the gap between germline ends came to 12 bases. The CDR3 loop is CASSFDGGSSPLHF. The CDR3 bases are TGTGCCAGCAGTTTTGACGGGGGCTCTTCACCCCTCCACTTT.

V gene TRBV5-5 combines with J gene TRBJ2-7, with 7 bases identical to TRBD1. The CDR3 contains 15 residues. The V gene end was trimmed by 3 bases and the J gene end by 2 bases; junction bases not matched to a gene: 8. Germline V lookup: CDR1 SGHKS, CDR2 YYEKEE (reference sequence). The CDR3 reads CASSWDRILPYEQYF. Here the CDR3 DNA reads TGTGCCAGCAGCTGGGACAGAATATTACCCTACGAGCAGTACTTC.